Presented here are 21 T cell receptor beta chains from one specimen sequenced in a study of blood T cell repertoires in COVID-19. Sequenced by immunoSEQ multiplex PCR; TCRdb stores in-frame clones only, minus some. The sample lists about 200,000 clones, more than 70% occurring once. Sequenced: peripheral blood. The receptors come from a man aged 40-49 years with active or convalescent COVID-19.

Here the CDR3 DNA reads TGTGCCAGCAGGCACCGGGTAGGCACTGAAGCTTTCTTT. Encoded protein: CASRHRVGTEAFF. This rearrangement joins TRBV28 to TRBJ1-1; D gene uncertain. Germline V lookup: CDR1 MDHEN, CDR2 SYDVKM. This CDR3 region has 13 residues. Trimming removed 6 bases at V and 4 bases at J, with 12 bases between.

J is TRBJ2-7 and V is TRBV25-1, with TRBD1 matching over 9 bases. The ends lost 7 bases at V and 0 bases at J; junction bases unmatched: 4. From germline, CDR1 is MGHDK and CDR2 SYGVNS. The CDR3 covers 14 residues. The CDR3 region has the DNA TGTGCCAGCACCCAGACAGGGGGCTCCTACGAGCAGTACTTC. It codes for CASTQTGGSYEQYF.

The chain has TRBV27 and TRBJ2-1; D remains ambiguous. The CDR3 loop spans 15 amino acids. The germline V and J ends were trimmed by 0 bases and 9 bases, with 15 bases remaining between them. Germline V lookup: CDR1 MNHEY, CDR2 SMNVEV (reference sequence). This chain's CDR3 is CASSLSPLSWSEQFF. As DNA, the CDR3 is TGTGCCAGCAGTTTATCGCCCCTAAGCTGGAGTGAGCAGTTCTTC.

Notes on this clone: The limits of the CDR3 on the DNA are not certain, so only TCRdb's listed CDR3 is given. The rearrangement links TRBV21-1 to TRBJ2-3; the table calls TRBD1, which could not be checked here. TRBV21-1 corresponds to a pseudogene. The CDR3 length equals 22 residues, ends included. The CDR3 spells CASLFLPLYEWGQGTFTDTQYF.

This clone was recorded once. The same CDR3 can be traced to other DNA sequences in this sample. J is TRBJ2-2 and V is TRBV5-1, with TRBD1 as a possible D gene (5 bases). The CDR3 has 15 residues. Germline V CDR1 and CDR2: SGHRS, YFSETQ. V was trimmed by 0 bases and J by 1 base, leaving 7 bases between them. The CDR3 region has the DNA TGCGCCAGCAGCTTGGCGCAGGGGAACACCGGGGAGCTGTTTTTT. Translation gives CASSLAQGNTGELFF.

The chain carries TRBV7-2 and TRBJ2-1; D remains unclear. The length of the CDR3 is 12 residues. V was clipped by 5 bases and J by 4 bases, with 6 bases between them. CDR1 is SGHTA, CDR2 FQGNSA, per germline. CDR3 protein: CASSPLYNEQFF. The CDR3 DNA reads as TGTGCCAGCAGCCCCCTTTACAATGAGCAGTTCTTC.

J is TRBJ2-6 and V is TRBV15; 7 bases are a match to TRBD1. Germline CDR1 is LNHNV and CDR2 is YYDKDF (reference sequence). Losses at the gene ends were 5 bases for V and 3 bases for J; bases not matched to a gene: 10. The CDR3 covers 17 residues. The CDR3 here is CATSGRGGSLGANVLTF. In DNA form, the CDR3 reads TGTGCCACCAGCGGAAGAGGGGGCAGCCTTGGGGCCAACGTCCTGACTTTC.

The rearrangement uses TRBV6-5 and TRBJ2-1; 9 bases are a match to TRBD2. V was clipped by 11 bases and J by 2 bases; unmatched bases: 4. Germline CDR1 and CDR2: MNHEY and SVGAGI. CDR3 length equals 13 residues. The CDR3 spells CAAGGRAYNEQFF. The CDR3 bases are TGTGCCGCGGGGGGGCGCGCCTACAATGAGCAGTTCTTC.

CDR3 protein: CASSPSRGNQPQHF. As DNA, the CDR3 is TGCGCCAGCAGCCCATCCAGGGGCAATCAGCCCCAGCATTTT. V and J are TRBV4-3 and TRBJ1-5, with a weak D call TRBD1 (5 bases). V was shortened by 4 bases and J by 2 bases, with 9 bases between the two germline ends. The CDR3 sequence is 14 residues long. Germline assignment: CDR1 LGHNA and CDR2 YSLEER.

The chain has TRBV2 and TRBJ1-1, with 7 bases lining up with TRBD1. The V gene end was trimmed by 6 bases and the J gene end by 0 bases; junction bases not matched to a gene: 4. Germline V CDR1 and CDR2: SNHLY, FYNNEI. This CDR3 spans 14 amino acids. The CDR3 spells CASRHRGLNTEAFF. As DNA, the CDR3 is TGTGCCAGCAGGCACAGGGGCCTGAACACTGAAGCTTTCTTT.

The rearrangement uses TRBV11-2 and TRBJ2-7, with 7 bases fitting TRBD1. The CDR3 runs 14 residues. After removal of 5 bases from V and 4 bases from J, the junction contained 8 bases not matched to a gene. The germline V gene has CDR1 SGHAT and CDR2 FQNNGV. The CDR3 loop reads CASSTDRAAYEQYF. As DNA, the CDR3 is TGTGCCAGCAGCACCGACAGGGCTGCGTACGAGCAGTACTTC.

The CDR3 here is CAWSRGQSTYEQYF. CDR3 in DNA: TGTGCCTGGAGTCGAGGACAGTCAACCTACGAGCAGTACTTC. V and J are TRBV30 and TRBJ2-7; TRBD1 might be the D (6 bases). This CDR3 region has 14 residues. Between the trimmed V and J ends, which lost 2 bases and 2 bases, there was a span of 13 bases. The germline V gene encodes CDR1 GTSNPN and CDR2 SVGIG (reference sequence). Complete variable domain (other parts from reference TRBV30 and TRBJ2-7): SQTIHQWPATLVQPVGSPLSLECTVEGTSNPNLYWYRQAAGRGLQLLFYSVGIGQISSEVPQNLSASRPQDRQFILSSKKLLLSDSGFYLCAWSRGQSTYEQYFGPGTRLTVT.

By proportion, this clone is medium-sized. The chain is built from TRBV2 and TRBJ2-1; unclear D gene. This CDR3 is built from 12 residues. Trimming removed 4 bases from V and 10 bases from J, with 11 bases in between. Per the germline V gene, CDR1 is SNHLY and CDR2 is FYNNEI. The CDR3, as DNA: TGTGCCAGCAGTGGATACTCGGAGGAGCAGTTCTTC. Translation gives CASSGYSEEQFF. Variable domain in full (rest from reference TRBV2 and TRBJ2-1): EPEVTQTPSHQVTQMGQEVILRCVPISNHLYFYWYRQILGQKVEFLVSFYNNEISEKSEIFDDQFSVERPDGSNFTLKIRSTKLEDSAMYFCASSGYSEEQFFGPGTRLTVL.

The chain is built from TRBV5-1 and TRBJ2-7; the D gene is possibly TRBD1 (6 bases). Germline V CDR1 and CDR2: SGHRS, YFSETQ. V shed 1 base and J shed 2 bases, with 10 bases lying between them. The CDR3 spans 14 residues. The CDR3 DNA follows: TGCGCCAGCAGCTTGTTGGGACATACCTACGAGCAGTACTTC. Protein: CASSLLGHTYEQYF.

The chain has TRBV6-5 and TRBJ2-2; 8 positions agree with TRBD1. Germline values: CDR1 MNHEY, CDR2 SVGAGI. The junction had 7 bases not matched to a gene; V was cut back by 7 bases and J by 6 bases. CDR3 size: 14 residues. This CDR3 reads CASTVTGAAGELFF. The DNA for the CDR3 is TGTGCCAGCACCGTGACAGGGGCGGCCGGGGAGCTGTTTTTT.

This clone was counted once. The chain has TRBV3-1 (or the pseudogene TRBV3-2) and TRBJ1-2; D may be TRBD1 (5 bases). With 6 bases removed from V and 4 bases from J, the gap between germline ends came to 15 bases. This CDR3 comprises 14 residues. Germline CDR1 and CDR2: LGHDT and YNNKEL (reference sequence). The CDR3 here is CASRFRGEGYGYTF. The CDR3 DNA follows: TGTGCCAGCAGGTTTCGGGGGGAGGGCTATGGCTACACCTTC.

The V call is TRBV11-3, the J call TRBJ1-1, with TRBD1 matching 7 bases. Losses at the gene ends were 5 bases for V and 4 bases for J; bases not matched to a gene: 10. The CDR3 totals 15 residues. CDR1 and CDR2 (germline): SGHNT, YENEEA. In DNA, the CDR3 is TGTGCCAGCAGCACCAGACAGGGAGGTCGCACTGAAGCTTTCTTT. Amino acid sequence: CASSTRQGGRTEAFF.

V gene TRBV3-1 (or the pseudogene TRBV3-2) combines with J gene TRBJ2-1, with 14 positions matching TRBD2. The V and J ends lost 1 base and 0 bases, in that order; junction bases with no gene match: 2. The CDR3 consists of 18 residues. In germline, CDR1 is LGHDT, CDR2 YNNKEL (reference sequence). CDR3 in DNA: TGTGCCAGCAGCCAAGGACTAGCGGGGGGGAGCTCCTACAATGAGCAGTTCTTC. This encodes CASSQGLAGGSSYNEQFF.

The J gene is TRBJ2-7, the V gene TRBV19; TRBD1 matches 7 bases. CDR1 is LNHDA, CDR2 SQIVND, per germline (reference sequence). The CDR3 is 14 residues long. The V segment lost 2 bases and the J segment 5 bases; nucleotides outside the gene matches: 6. The CDR3 coding sequence is TGTGCCAGTAGTATAAGGGGGCCGCTTAACGAGCAGTACTTC. Its translation: CASSIRGPLNEQYF. Full variable domain (rest looked up from reference TRBV19 and TRBJ2-7): DGGITQSPKYLFRKEGQNVTLSCEQNLNHDAMYWYRQDPGQGLRLIYYSQIVNDFQKGDIAEGYSVSREKKESFPLTVTSAQKNPTAFYLCASSIRGPLNEQYFGPGTRLTVT.

This clone was seen only a few times. This chain joins TRBV5-1 and TRBJ1-1, with 8 bases aligning to TRBD1. The germline V gene has CDR1 SGHRS and CDR2 YFSETQ. V shed 0 bases and J 2 bases; nucleotides not matched to a gene: 6. The CDR3 length is 16 residues. CDR3 nucleotides: TGCGCCAGCAGCTTGGTAGGACAGGGTGGAAACACTGAAGCTTTCTTT. This sequence encodes CASSLVGQGGNTEAFF.

The chain carries TRBV28 and TRBJ2-5; the match to TRBD1 covers 7 bases. Germline trimming cut 8 bases from V and 1 base from J; bases unmatched to any gene: 4. From germline, CDR1 is MDHEN and CDR2 SYDVKM. The CDR3 is made up of 13 amino acids. The CDR3 loop reads CASGAGGQETQYF. CDR3 bases: TGTGCCAGCGGGGCAGGGGGCCAAGAGACCCAGTACTTC.